The 21 T cell receptor beta chains reported below all come from one sample, sequenced in a study of a mutant IDH1 vaccine in newly diagnosed glioma. Time point in this sample: week 47, end of study. Doses comprised 300 ug of mutant IDH1 20-mer peptide each, plus topical imiquimod. Their recognized antigens are unknown. The repertoire was sequenced with immunoSEQ multiplex PCR; TCRdb's copy has only in-frame clones and lacks some. The table has roughly 56,000 clones, around 75% seen once. The specimen comprised PBMCs, sampled from a glioma patient whose treatment included an IDH1 peptide vaccine. These receptors were taken from a man over 45 with glioma.

The chain uses TRBV11-2 and TRBJ2-5; weak D call: TRBD1 (7 bases). Germline loops: CDR1 SGHAT, CDR2 FQNNGV. Deletions cut 4 bases from V and 3 bases from J, with 15 bases between. The CDR3 is 15 residues long. CDR3 nucleotides: TGTGCCAGCAGCTCCCGGGGGACAGAGAAAGAGACCCAGTACTTC. This codes for CASSSRGTEKETQYF.

This clone has just a few counts. This chain links TRBV28 with TRBJ1-1; D is perhaps TRBD1 (5 bases). The V and J ends lost 5 bases and 8 bases respectively, with 15 bases between them. Per the germline V gene, CDR1 is MDHEN and CDR2 is SYDVKM. The CDR3 consists of 13 residues. CDR3 region: CASSPPPGTEAFF. The CDR3 DNA is TGTGCCAGCAGTCCGCCCCCGGGGACGGAAGCTTTCTTT.

This clone showed up just a few times. The chain links TRBV29-1 to TRBJ1-1, with a possible D match to TRBD1 (5 bases). The germline V gene encodes CDR1 SQVTM and CDR2 ANQGSEA. CDR3 length: 11 residues. V shed 4 bases and J shed 4 bases, with 7 bases lying between them. CDR3 in amino acids: CSVVGTTEAFF. The CDR3 DNA follows: TGCAGCGTTGTAGGGACCACTGAAGCTTTCTTT.

This rearrangement joins TRBV6-1 to TRBJ1-5, with D tentatively TRBD1 (6 bases). The ends were cut back, 6 bases at V and 0 bases at J, with 12 bases in the middle. This CDR3 has 15 residues. Germline lookup yields CDR1 MNHNS and CDR2 SASEGT. CDR3 nucleotides: TGTGCCAGCAGGGTACAGGGTAATAGCAATCAGCCCCAGCATTTT. Its protein product is CASRVQGNSNQPQHF.

This clone appeared a single time. The rearrangement links TRBV7-2 to TRBJ1-1, with D unresolved. Trimming cost V 3 bases and J 6 bases, with 14 bases left between them. The CDR3 is made up of 14 amino acids. The germline CDR1 and CDR2 sequences are SGHTA and FQGNSA. The CDR3 is CASSFWEGKAEAFF. In DNA, the CDR3 is TGTGCCAGCAGCTTTTGGGAAGGCAAGGCTGAAGCTTTCTTT.

This clone turned up a few times. The CDR3 loop is CASSEGIGRNSPLHF. CDR3 bases: TGTGCCAGCAGTGAGGGGATCGGTCGGAATTCACCCCTCCACTTT. The chain combines TRBV6-1 with TRBJ1-6; no clear D gene. The germline V gene has CDR1 MNHNS and CDR2 SASEGT. This CDR3 is 15 amino acids long. The V and J ends lost 3 bases and 7 bases respectively, with 13 bases between them.

This clone was counted only a few times. The rearrangement links TRBV30 to TRBJ2-7; 7 bases align to TRBD2. Per germline, CDR1 GTSNPN and CDR2 SVGIG (reference sequence). The CDR3 runs to 14 residues. J was trimmed by 2 bases and V by 6 bases; bases with no gene match: 10. This CDR3 reads CACPTGRSAYEQYF. Written as DNA, the CDR3 is TGTGCCTGCCCAACCGGGAGGTCGGCCTACGAGCAGTACTTC.

Comments on this clone: Different DNA sequences within this sample yield the same CDR3. The V call is TRBV27, the J call TRBJ1-5, with TRBD1 matching over 7 bases. From germline, CDR1 is MNHEY and CDR2 SMNVEV (reference sequence). The CDR3 length is 13 residues. With V trimmed by 6 bases and J by 7 bases, 6 bases remained unmatched. This chain's CDR3 is CASSSGGGQPQHF. The CDR3 DNA reads TGTGCCAGCAGCTCAGGGGGAGGGCAGCCCCAGCATTTT.

The rearrangement joins TRBV11-2 to TRBJ2-7; no definite D call. V lost 5 bases, J lost 0 bases, and 11 bases lay in between. Germline assignment: CDR1 SGHAT and CDR2 FQNNGV. The CDR3 is made up of 14 amino acids. The CDR3 nucleotides are TGTGCCAGCAGCGCCTCACAGAGCTCCTACGAGCAGTACTTC. It yields the protein CASSASQSSYEQYF.

This chain uses TRBV7-3 with TRBJ1-2; D is unresolved. V was pared by 2 bases and J by 3 bases, with 10 bases between. Germline-derived CDR1 and CDR2 are SGHTA and FQGTGA. The CDR3 spans 14 residues. As DNA, the CDR3 is TGTGCCAGCAGCTTAGGTGGGAAAGACTATGGCTACACCTTC. Translating gives CASSLGGKDYGYTF.

This chain joins TRBV5-6 and TRBJ1-5, with a weak D call TRBD1 (6 bases). Trimming removed 4 bases from V and 5 bases from J, with 13 bases in between. The germline V gene encodes CDR1 SGHDT and CDR2 YYEEEE. This CDR3 has 14 amino acids. CDR3 nucleotide sequence: TGTGCCAGCAGCCCCAGGGGTACCTATCAGCCCCAGCATTTT. Amino acid sequence: CASSPRGTYQPQHF.

This sequence joins TRBV9 and TRBJ1-5; D is unclear. CDR3 length: 15 residues. Germline V lookup: CDR1 SGDLS, CDR2 YYNGEE. V gave up 4 bases and J gave up 0 bases, with 11 bases separating them. DNA of the CDR3: TGTGCCAGCAGCCTGGACGGCCATAGCAATCAGCCCCAGCATTTT. The encoded protein is CASSLDGHSNQPQHF.

Only a few counts were recorded for this clone. This chain uses TRBV15 with TRBJ2-7, with TRBD1 identical over 9 bases. Germline V CDR1 and CDR2: LNHNV, YYDKDF (reference sequence). This CDR3 contains 15 residues. V was pared by 1 base and J by 5 bases, with 6 bases of the junction left unmatched. The CDR3 region has the DNA TGTGCCACCAGCAGAGGAGGGACAGGGCTCGACGAGCAGTACTTC. Protein sequence: CATSRGGTGLDEQYF.

The J gene is TRBJ2-7, the V gene TRBV29-1; D is possibly TRBD1 (6 bases). Germline V lookup: CDR1 SQVTM, CDR2 ANQGSEA. V was shortened by 4 bases and J by 6 bases, with 10 bases between the two germline ends. CDR3 length: 11 residues. The CDR3 sequence is CSVGVGGEQYF. The CDR3 DNA reads TGCAGCGTTGGGGTAGGGGGCGAGCAGTACTTC.

This clone was counted between two and nine times. The rearrangement uses TRBV28 and TRBJ1-1; D is unclear. The ends were cut back, 1 base at V and 3 bases at J, with 12 bases in the middle. Looked up from germline, CDR1 is MDHEN and CDR2 is SYDVKM. The CDR3 runs 15 residues. The CDR3 DNA reads TGTGCCAGCAGTTTATCCGGCGGCTGGGACACTGAAGCTTTCTTT. It translates to CASSLSGGWDTEAFF.

In this sample, this clone turned up once. The chain couples TRBV5-1 to TRBJ1-1; possible D gene TRBD1, 5 bases. CDR3 length equals 15 residues. CDR1 is SGHRS and CDR2 is YFSETQ in the germline V gene. V was pared by 1 base and J by 8 bases, with 18 bases between. Written as DNA, the CDR3 is TGCGCCAGCAGCTTGATCAACGCAGGGCCGAGAGAAGCTTTCTTT. Its protein is CASSLINAGPREAFF.

This chain joins TRBV7-3 and TRBJ1-1; D is possibly TRBD1 (5 bases). CDR3 size: 15 residues. The V and J ends lost 3 bases and 3 bases respectively, with 14 bases between them. Germline V CDR1 and CDR2: SGHTA, FQGTGA. In DNA form, the CDR3 reads TGTGCCAGCAGCTTTGGGGGAGGGGTGGACACTGAAGCTTTCTTT. Its translation is CASSFGGGVDTEAFF.

The chain couples TRBV30 to TRBJ2-3; 9 positions match TRBD1. The CDR3 runs 15 residues. The J segment lost 5 bases and the V segment lost 1 base, leaving 7 bases of the junction unmatched. The germline V gene encodes CDR1 GTSNPN and CDR2 SVGIG (reference sequence). CDR3 sequence reads: CAWSEGTGRRDTQYF. In DNA form, the CDR3 reads TGTGCCTGGAGTGAGGGGACAGGGAGAAGAGATACGCAGTATTTT.

The V call is TRBV10-1, the J call TRBJ1-1; no firm D call. Trimming cost V 6 bases and J 2 bases, with 10 bases left between them. Per germline, CDR1 WNHNN and CDR2 SYGVQD (reference sequence). The CDR3 is 13 residues long. The CDR3 region has the DNA TGCGCCAGCAGCCCCCAGGAAAACACTGAAGCTTTCTTT. Translating it yields CASSPQENTEAFF.

The rearrangement links TRBV30 to TRBJ1-1, with a weak D call TRBD1 (5 bases). CDR1 and CDR2 from the germline V gene are GTSNPN and SVGIG (reference sequence). The CDR3 is made up of 13 amino acids. Trimming removed 6 bases from V and 0 bases from J, with 11 bases in between. CDR3: CACRQTMNTEAFF. Here the CDR3 DNA reads TGTGCCTGTAGACAGACGATGAACACTGAAGCTTTCTTT.

This clone occurred a few times. The rearrangement links TRBV27 to TRBJ2-7, with TRBD2 matching 7 bases. J lost 0 bases, V lost 4 bases, and 9 bases had no gene match. CDR3 length: 16 amino acids. Germline V CDR1 and CDR2: MNHEY, SMNVEV (reference sequence). This CDR3 is CASSSLGEGISYEQYF. The CDR3 coding sequence is TGTGCCAGCAGTTCACTAGGGGAGGGGATCTCCTACGAGCAGTACTTC.